Sequencing of this TCR beta chain was carried out in a study of blood T cell repertoires in COVID-19. Background on the study: T cells, B-cell-depleted T cells, or PBMCs supplied cDNA or gDNA.

The CDR3 loop spans 15 amino acids. CDR1 is LNHDA, CDR2 SQIVND, per germline (reference sequence). With 5 bases clipped from V and 8 bases from J, the junction kept 9 bases outside the gene matches. Clones were read by immunoSEQ multiplex PCR, and TCRdb kept only the in-frame ones, dropping some. The sample holds some 100,000 clones, roughly nine tenths seen once. The V and J genes are TRBV19 and TRBJ2-1, with 10 bases fitting TRBD2. The sequence came from a man aged 70 or older who had recovered from COVID-19. The sequenced material came from peripheral blood. The CDR3 region is CASSEAGGPIYEQFF. The CDR3 bases are TGTGCCAGTAGTGAAGCGGGGGGGCCGATCTATGAGCAGTTCTTC. Together with reference TRBV19 and TRBJ2-1, the CDR3 gives the full variable domain: DGGITQSPKYLFRKEGQNVTLSCEQNLNHDAMYWYRQDPGQGLRLIYYSQIVNDFQKGDIAEGYSVSREKKESFPLTVTSAQKNPTAFYLCASSEAGGPIYEQFFGPGTRLTVL.